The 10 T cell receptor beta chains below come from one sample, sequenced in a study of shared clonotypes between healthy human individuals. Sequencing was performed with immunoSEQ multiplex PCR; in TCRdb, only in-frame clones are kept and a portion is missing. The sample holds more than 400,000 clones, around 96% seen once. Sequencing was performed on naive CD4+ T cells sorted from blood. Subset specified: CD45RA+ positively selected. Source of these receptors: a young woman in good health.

The CDR3 region has the DNA TGTGCCAGCAGCTTAGATCGTTTTTACACTGAAGCTTTCTTT. Translating it yields CASSLDRFYTEAFF. This sequence joins TRBV11-2 and TRBJ1-1; D is undetermined. V lost 0 bases and J 3 bases, leaving 8 bases between the germline ends. Germline-derived CDR1 and CDR2 are SGHAT and FQNNGV. The CDR3 loop spans 14 amino acids.

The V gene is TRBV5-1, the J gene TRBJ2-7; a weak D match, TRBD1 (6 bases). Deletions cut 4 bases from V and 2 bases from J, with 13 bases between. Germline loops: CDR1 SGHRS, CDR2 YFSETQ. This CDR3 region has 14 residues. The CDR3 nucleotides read TGCGCCAGCAGCAAAACAGGGACCACCTACGAGCAGTACTTC. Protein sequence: CASSKTGTTYEQYF.

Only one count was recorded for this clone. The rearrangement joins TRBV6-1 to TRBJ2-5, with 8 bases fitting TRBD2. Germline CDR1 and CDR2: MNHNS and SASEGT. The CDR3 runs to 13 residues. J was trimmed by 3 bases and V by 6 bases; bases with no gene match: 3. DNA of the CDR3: TGTGCCAGCAGCGAGGGACTAGAAGAGACCCAGTACTTC. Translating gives CASSEGLEETQYF.

The CDR3 spells CASSPLRYYGYTF. The CDR3 coding sequence is TGTGCCAGTAGCCCCCTACGATACTATGGCTACACCTTC. The V gene is TRBV19, the J gene TRBJ1-2; D is uncertain. Per germline, CDR1 LNHDA and CDR2 SQIVND (reference sequence). The V and J ends lost 6 bases and 3 bases respectively, with 11 bases between them. The CDR3 extends over 13 amino acids. Drawing the rest from reference TRBV19 and TRBJ1-2, the complete variable domain is DGGITQSPKYLFRKEGQNVTLSCEQNLNHDAMYWYRQDPGQGLRLIYYSQIVNDFQKGDIAEGYSVSREKKESFPLTVTSAQKNPTAFYLCASSPLRYYGYTFGSGTRLTVV.

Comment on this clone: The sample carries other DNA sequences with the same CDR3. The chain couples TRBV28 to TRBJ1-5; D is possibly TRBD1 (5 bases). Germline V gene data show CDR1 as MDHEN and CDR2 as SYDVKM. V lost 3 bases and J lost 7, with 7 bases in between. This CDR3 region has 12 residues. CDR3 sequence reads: CASSLGGQPQHF. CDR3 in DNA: TGTGCCAGCAGTTTGGGGGGGCAGCCCCAGCATTTT.

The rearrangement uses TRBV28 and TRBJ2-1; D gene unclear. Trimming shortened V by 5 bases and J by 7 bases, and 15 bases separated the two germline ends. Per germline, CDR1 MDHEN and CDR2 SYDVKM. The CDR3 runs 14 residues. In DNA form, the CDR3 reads TGTGCCAGCAGTCCCGACCCGTTTGAGAATGAGCAGTTCTTC. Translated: CASSPDPFENEQFF.

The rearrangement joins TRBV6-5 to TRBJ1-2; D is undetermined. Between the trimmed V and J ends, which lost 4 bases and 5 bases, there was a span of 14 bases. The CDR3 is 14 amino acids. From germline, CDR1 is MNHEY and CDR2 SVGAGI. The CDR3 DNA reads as TGTGCCAGCAGTTCCGACGGGCGCGGTTATGGCTACACCTTC. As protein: CASSSDGRGYGYTF.

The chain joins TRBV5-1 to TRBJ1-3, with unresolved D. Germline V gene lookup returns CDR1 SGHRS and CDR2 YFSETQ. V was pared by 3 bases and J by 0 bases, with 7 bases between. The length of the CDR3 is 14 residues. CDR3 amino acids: CASSSGSSGNTIYF. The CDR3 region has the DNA TGCGCCAGCAGCTCAGGAAGCTCTGGAAACACCATATATTTT. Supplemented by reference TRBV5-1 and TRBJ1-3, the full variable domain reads KAGVTQTPRYLIKTRGQQVTLSCSPISGHRSVSWYQQTPGQGLQFLFEYFSETQRNKGNFPGRFSGRQFSNSRSEMNVSTLELGDSALYLCASSSGSSGNTIYFGEGSWLTVV.

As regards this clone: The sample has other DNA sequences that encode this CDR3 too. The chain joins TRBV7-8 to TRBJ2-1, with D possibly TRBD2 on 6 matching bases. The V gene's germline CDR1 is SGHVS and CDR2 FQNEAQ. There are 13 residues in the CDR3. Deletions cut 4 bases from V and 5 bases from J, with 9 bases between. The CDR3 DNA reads TGTGCCAGCAGCTCGGGACTCAACAATGAGCAGTTCTTC. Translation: CASSSGLNNEQFF.

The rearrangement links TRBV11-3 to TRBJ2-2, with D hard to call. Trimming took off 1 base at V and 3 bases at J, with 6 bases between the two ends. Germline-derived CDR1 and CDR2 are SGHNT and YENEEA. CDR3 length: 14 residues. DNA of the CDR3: TGTGCCAGCAGCTTAGCTGGGGACACCGGGGAGCTGTTTTTT. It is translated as CASSLAGDTGELFF.